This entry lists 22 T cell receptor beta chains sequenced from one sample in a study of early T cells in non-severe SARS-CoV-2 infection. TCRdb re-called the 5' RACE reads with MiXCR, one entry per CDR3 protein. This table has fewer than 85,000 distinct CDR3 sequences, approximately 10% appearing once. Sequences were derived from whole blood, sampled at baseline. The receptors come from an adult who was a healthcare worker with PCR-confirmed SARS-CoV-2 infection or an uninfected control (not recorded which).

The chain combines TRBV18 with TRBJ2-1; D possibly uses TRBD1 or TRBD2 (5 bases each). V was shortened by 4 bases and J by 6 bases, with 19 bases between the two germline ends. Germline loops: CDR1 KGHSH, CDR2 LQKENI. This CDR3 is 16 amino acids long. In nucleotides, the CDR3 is TGTGCCAGCTCACGGGCGTGGGGGAAAGGATTCAATGAGCAGTTCTTC. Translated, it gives CASSRAWGKGFNEQFF.

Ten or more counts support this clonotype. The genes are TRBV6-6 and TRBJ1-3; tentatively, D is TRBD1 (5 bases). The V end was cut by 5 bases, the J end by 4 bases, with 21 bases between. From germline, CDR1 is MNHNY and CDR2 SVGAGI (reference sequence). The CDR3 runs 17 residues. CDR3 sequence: CASSLGQIGILGNTIYF. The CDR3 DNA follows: TGTGCCAGCAGTCTCGGACAAATAGGGATCTTGGGAAACACCATATATTTT.

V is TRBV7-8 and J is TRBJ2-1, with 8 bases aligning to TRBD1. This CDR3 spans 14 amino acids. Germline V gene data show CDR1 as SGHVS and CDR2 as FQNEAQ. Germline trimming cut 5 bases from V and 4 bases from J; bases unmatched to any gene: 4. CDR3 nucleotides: TGTGCCAGCAGCGGCCGGGACAGGTACAATGAGCAGTTCTTC. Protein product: CASSGRDRYNEQFF.

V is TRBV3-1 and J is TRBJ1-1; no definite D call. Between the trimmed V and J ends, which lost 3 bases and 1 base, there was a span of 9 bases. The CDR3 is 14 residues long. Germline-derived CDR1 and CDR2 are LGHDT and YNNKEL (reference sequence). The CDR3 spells CASSHLTANTEAFF. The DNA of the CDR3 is TGTGCCAGCAGCCACTTGACTGCGAACACTGAAGCTTTCTTT.

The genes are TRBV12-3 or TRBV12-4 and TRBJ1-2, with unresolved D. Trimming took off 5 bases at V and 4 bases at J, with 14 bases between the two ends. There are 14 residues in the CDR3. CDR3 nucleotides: TGTGCCAGCAGTCCATGGGCCTCTGGCTATGGCTACACCTTC. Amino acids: CASSPWASGYGYTF.

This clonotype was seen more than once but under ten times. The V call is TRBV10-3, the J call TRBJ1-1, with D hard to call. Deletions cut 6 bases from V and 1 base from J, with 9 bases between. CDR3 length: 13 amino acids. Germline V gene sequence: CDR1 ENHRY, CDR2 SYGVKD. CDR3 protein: CAIRLTANTEAFF. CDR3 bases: TGTGCCATCAGACTTACAGCGAACACTGAAGCTTTCTTT.

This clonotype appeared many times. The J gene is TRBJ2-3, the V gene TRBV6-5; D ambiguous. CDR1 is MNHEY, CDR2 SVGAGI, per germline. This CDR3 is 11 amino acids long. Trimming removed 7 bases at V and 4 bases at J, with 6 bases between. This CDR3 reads CASKTSDTQYF. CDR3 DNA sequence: TGTGCCAGCAAGACTTCAGATACGCAGTATTTT.

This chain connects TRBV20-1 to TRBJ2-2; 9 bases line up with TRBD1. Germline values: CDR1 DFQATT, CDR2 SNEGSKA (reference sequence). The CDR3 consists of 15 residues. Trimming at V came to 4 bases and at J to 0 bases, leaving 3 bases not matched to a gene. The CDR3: CSANDRGANTGELFF. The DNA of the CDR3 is TGCAGTGCTAACGACAGGGGGGCGAACACCGGGGAGCTGTTTTTT.

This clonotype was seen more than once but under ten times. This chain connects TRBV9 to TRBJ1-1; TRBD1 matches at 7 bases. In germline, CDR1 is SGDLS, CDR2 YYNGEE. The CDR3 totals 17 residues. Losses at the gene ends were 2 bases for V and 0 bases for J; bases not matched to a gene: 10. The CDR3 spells CASSVLAGGEVNTEAFF. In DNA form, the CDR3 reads TGTGCCAGCAGCGTCCTGGCAGGGGGGGAAGTGAACACTGAAGCTTTCTTT.

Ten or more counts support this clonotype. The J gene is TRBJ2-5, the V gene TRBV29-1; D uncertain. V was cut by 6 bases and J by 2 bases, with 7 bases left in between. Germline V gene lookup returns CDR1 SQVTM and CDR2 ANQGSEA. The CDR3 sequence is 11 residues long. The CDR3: CSVRPQETQYF. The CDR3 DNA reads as TGCAGCGTACGACCACAAGAGACCCAGTACTTC.

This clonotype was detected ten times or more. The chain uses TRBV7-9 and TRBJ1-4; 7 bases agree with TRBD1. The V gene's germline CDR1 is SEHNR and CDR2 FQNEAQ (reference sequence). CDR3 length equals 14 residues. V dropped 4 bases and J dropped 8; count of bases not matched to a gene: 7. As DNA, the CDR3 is TGTGCCAGCAGCTCGACAGGGAGGGAGGAAAAACTGTTTTTT. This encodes CASSSTGREEKLFF.

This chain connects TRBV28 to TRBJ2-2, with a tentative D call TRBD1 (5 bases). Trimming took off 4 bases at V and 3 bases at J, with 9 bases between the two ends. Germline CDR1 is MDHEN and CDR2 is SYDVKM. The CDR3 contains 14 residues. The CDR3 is CASSSPGYTGELFF. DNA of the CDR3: TGTGCCAGCAGTTCGCCAGGGTACACCGGGGAGCTGTTTTTT. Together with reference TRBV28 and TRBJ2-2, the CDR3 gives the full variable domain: DVKVTQSSRYLVKRTGEKVFLECVQDMDHENMFWYRQDPGLGLRLIYFSYDVKMKEKGDIPEGYSVSREKKERFSLILESASTNQTSMYLCASSSPGYTGELFFGEGSRLTVL.

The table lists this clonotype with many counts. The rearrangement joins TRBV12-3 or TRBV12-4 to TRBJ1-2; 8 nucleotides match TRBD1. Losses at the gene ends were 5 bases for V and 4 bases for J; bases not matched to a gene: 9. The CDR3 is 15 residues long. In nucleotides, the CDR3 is TGTGCCAGCAGTACCGACAGGGGAGGAGGCTATGGCTACACCTTC. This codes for CASSTDRGGGYGYTF.

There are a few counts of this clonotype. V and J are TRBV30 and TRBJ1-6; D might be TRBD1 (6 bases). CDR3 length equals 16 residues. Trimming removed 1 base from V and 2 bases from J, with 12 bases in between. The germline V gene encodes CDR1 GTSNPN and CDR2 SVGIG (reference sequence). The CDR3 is CAWSDDRTAYNSPLHF. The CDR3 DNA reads TGTGCCTGGAGTGATGACAGGACGGCCTATAATTCACCCCTCCACTTT.

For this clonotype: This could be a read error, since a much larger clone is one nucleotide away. In nucleotides, the CDR3 is TGTGCCAGCAGCTTGTGGGGCTCTAGCACAGATACGCAGTATTTT. It yields the protein CASSLWGSSTDTQYF. The V and J genes are TRBV11-2 and TRBJ2-3; D perhaps matches TRBD1 (5 bases). The CDR3 consists of 15 residues. The V gene's germline CDR1 is SGHAT and CDR2 FQNNGV. With 3 bases removed from V and 0 bases from J, the gap between germline ends came to 10 bases.

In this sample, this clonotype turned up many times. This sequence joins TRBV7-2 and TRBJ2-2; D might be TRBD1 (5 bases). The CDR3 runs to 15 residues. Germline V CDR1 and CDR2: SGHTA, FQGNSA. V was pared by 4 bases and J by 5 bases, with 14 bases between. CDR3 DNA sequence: TGTGCCAGCAGCTCAGGGCGCTCGCAAACCGGGGAGCTGTTTTTT. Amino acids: CASSSGRSQTGELFF. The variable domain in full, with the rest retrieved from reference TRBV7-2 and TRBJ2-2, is GAGVSQSPSNKVTEKGKDVELRCDPISGHTALYWYRQSLGQGLEFLIYFQGNSAPDKSGLPSDRFSAERTGGSVSTLTIQRTQQEDSAVYLCASSSGRSQTGELFFGEGSRLTVL.

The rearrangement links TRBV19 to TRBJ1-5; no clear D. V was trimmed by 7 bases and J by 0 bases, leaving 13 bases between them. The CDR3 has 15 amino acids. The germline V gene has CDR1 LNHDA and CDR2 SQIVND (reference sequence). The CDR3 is CASNVGRVSNQPQHF. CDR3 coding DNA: TGTGCCAGTAACGTCGGACGGGTTAGCAATCAGCCCCAGCATTTT.

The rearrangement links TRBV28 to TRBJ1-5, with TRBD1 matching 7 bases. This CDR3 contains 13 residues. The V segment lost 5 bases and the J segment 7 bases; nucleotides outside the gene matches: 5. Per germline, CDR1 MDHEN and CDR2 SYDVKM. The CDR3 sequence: CASSRDRIQPQHF. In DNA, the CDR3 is TGTGCCAGCAGTCGGGACAGAATACAGCCCCAGCATTTT.

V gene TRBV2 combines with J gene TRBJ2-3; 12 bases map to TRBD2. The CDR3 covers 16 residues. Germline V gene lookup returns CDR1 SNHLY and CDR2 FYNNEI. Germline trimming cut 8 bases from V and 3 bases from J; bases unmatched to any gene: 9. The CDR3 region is CASRRPTSGGTDTQYF. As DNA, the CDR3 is TGTGCCAGCCGCCGACCCACTAGCGGGGGGACAGATACGCAGTATTTT. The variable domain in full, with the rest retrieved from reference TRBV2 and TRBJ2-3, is EPEVTQTPSHQVTQMGQEVILRCVPISNHLYFYWYRQILGQKVEFLVSFYNNEISEKSEIFDDQFSVERPDGSNFTLKIRSTKLEDSAMYFCASRRPTSGGTDTQYFGPGTRLTVL.

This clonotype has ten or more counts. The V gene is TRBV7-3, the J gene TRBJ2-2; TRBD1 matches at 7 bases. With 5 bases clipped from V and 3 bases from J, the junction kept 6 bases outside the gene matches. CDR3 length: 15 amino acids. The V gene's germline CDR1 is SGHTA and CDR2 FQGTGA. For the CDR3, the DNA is TGTGCCAGCAGCGCGCCGGGACAGCACACCGGGGAGCTGTTTTTT. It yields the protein CASSAPGQHTGELFF.

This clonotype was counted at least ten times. Written as DNA, the CDR3 is TGCAGCGCCGGACAGGTCTCTGGAAACACCATATATTTT. This gives the protein CSAGQVSGNTIYF. V gene TRBV29-1 combines with J gene TRBJ1-3, with 7 bases matching TRBD1. The CDR3 length is 13 residues. Trimming cost V 7 bases and J 0 bases; bases outside gene matches: 3. Germline CDR1 is SQVTM and CDR2 is ANQGSEA.

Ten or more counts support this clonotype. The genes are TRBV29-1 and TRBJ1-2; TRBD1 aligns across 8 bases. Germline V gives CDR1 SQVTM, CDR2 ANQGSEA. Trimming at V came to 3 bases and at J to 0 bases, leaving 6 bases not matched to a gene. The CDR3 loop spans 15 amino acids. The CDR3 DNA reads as TGCAGCGTTGACGTCGACAGGGGATCTAACTATGGCTACACCTTC. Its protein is CSVDVDRGSNYGYTF. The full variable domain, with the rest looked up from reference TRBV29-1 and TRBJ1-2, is SAVISQKPSRDICQRGTSLTIQCQVDSQVTMMFWYRQQPGQSLTLIATANQGSEATYESGFVIDKFPISRPNLTFSTLTVSNMSPEDSSIYLCSVDVDRGSNYGYTFGSGTRLTVV.